Listed below are T cell receptor beta chains from one sample, sequenced in a study of blood T cell repertoires in COVID-19. The method was immunoSEQ multiplex PCR; TCRdb's version includes in-frame clones alone and lacks a portion of them. The sample yields roughly 280,000 clones, just under 90% seen once. The sequenced sample consisted of PBMCs or T cells enriched from blood (not recorded which). The receptors were gathered from a woman in her thirties with acute COVID-19. CDR3s include the opening cysteine and the closing phenylalanine or tryptophan.

v_gene: TRBV7-9
len: 14
j_gene: TRBJ2-3
CDR3aa: CASRSGTATDTQYF

v_gene: TRBV30
len: 14
j_gene: TRBJ2-1
CDR3aa: CAWSSSGLYNEQFF

v_gene: TRBV19
len: 12
j_gene: TRBJ2-7
CDR3aa: CATDRGNHEQYF

v_gene: TRBV3-1/TRBV3-2
len: 14
j_gene: TRBJ1-2
CDR3aa: CASSQLGGAYGYTF

v_gene: TRBV24-1
len: 13
j_gene: TRBJ2-7
CDR3aa: CATSDLRGYEQYF

v_gene: TRBV30
len: 16
j_gene: TRBJ1-1
CDR3aa: CAWLPIRTAMNTEAFF

v_gene: TRBV5-1
len: 13
j_gene: TRBJ1-1
CDR3aa: CASSPGQGAEAFF

v_gene: TRBV2
len: 13
j_gene: TRBJ1-1
CDR3aa: CARLQGANTEAFF

v_gene: TRBV19
len: 13
j_gene: TRBJ2-1
CDR3aa: CASALANYNEQFF

v_gene: TRBV10-1
len: 13
j_gene: TRBJ2-1
CDR3aa: CASTGQNLNEQFF

v_gene: TRBV6-1
len: 14
j_gene: TRBJ2-7
CDR3aa: CASSEKGASYEQYF

v_gene: TRBV28
len: 16
j_gene: TRBJ2-7
CDR3aa: CASSHARLAASYEQYF

v_gene: TRBV4-1
len: 16
j_gene: TRBJ1-4
CDR3aa: CASSSTGTGAWEKLFF

v_gene: TRBV28
len: 13
j_gene: TRBJ1-1
CDR3aa: CASSLSRGTEAFF

v_gene: TRBV5-8
len: 15
j_gene: TRBJ2-1
CDR3aa: CASSTIQGSYNEQFF

v_gene: TRBV27
len: 14
j_gene: TRBJ2-2
CDR3aa: CASSLIATTGELFF

v_gene: TRBV5-1
len: 14
j_gene: TRBJ1-2
CDR3aa: CASSFGGTNYGYTF

v_gene: TRBV29-1
len: 14
j_gene: TRBJ2-3
CDR3aa: CSVCGQGATDTQYF

v_gene: TRBV7-2
len: 15
j_gene: TRBJ2-2
CDR3aa: CASSLWDRKGGELFF

v_gene: TRBV7-8
len: 19
j_gene: TRBJ2-1
CDR3aa: CASSLGGLGQVVAGNEQFF

v_gene: TRBV13
len: 14
j_gene: TRBJ1-2
CDR3aa: CASSGRQGDLGYTF

v_gene: TRBV14
len: 16
j_gene: TRBJ2-1
CDR3aa: CASSQGAGTGYNEQFF

v_gene: TRBV6-5
len: 14
j_gene: TRBJ2-7
CDR3aa: CASQRVSDVYEQYF

v_gene: TRBV28
len: 16
j_gene: TRBJ1-5
CDR3aa: CASSPTFRARGQPQHF

v_gene: TRBV6-5
len: 11
j_gene: TRBJ2-7
CDR3aa: CAGQGPHEQYF

v_gene: TRBV11-2
len: 11
j_gene: TRBJ2-7
CDR3aa: CASSLQGIQYF

v_gene: TRBV2
len: 14
j_gene: TRBJ1-6
CDR3aa: CASRGGAGGSPLHF

v_gene: TRBV18
len: 15
j_gene: TRBJ2-3
CDR3aa: CASSPLADGTDTQYF

v_gene: TRBV10-2
len: 14
j_gene: TRBJ2-7
CDR3aa: CASRPGLAKHEQYF

v_gene: TRBV10-3
len: 14
j_gene: TRBJ2-3
CDR3aa: CAISVSTSGDTQYF

v_gene: TRBV2
len: 14
j_gene: TRBJ1-1
CDR3aa: CASQGQGYTTEAFF

v_gene: TRBV11-2
len: 16
j_gene: TRBJ1-1
CDR3aa: CASSLALQGWNTEAFF

v_gene: TRBV5-1
len: 14
j_gene: TRBJ2-3
CDR3aa: CASTHPSSADTQYF

v_gene: TRBV7-8
len: 14
j_gene: TRBJ1-5
CDR3aa: CASSLLDGAQPQHF

v_gene: TRBV25-1
len: 14
j_gene: TRBJ2-7
CDR3aa: CASSDQGQGGEQYF

v_gene: TRBV19
len: 15
j_gene: TRBJ2-6
CDR3aa: CASVQGRPGANVLTF

v_gene: TRBV5-4
len: 13
j_gene: TRBJ2-5
CDR3aa: CASSVGTVETQYF

v_gene: TRBV24-1
len: 14
j_gene: TRBJ1-1
CDR3aa: CATRSGHRNTEAFF

v_gene: TRBV24-1
len: 16
j_gene: TRBJ2-1
CDR3aa: CATSPDRGPGYNEQFF

v_gene: TRBV29-1
len: 11
j_gene: TRBJ2-7
CDR3aa: CSAERGYEQYF

v_gene: TRBV19
len: 15
j_gene: TRBJ2-3
CDR3aa: CASSIGSGRADTQYF

v_gene: TRBV6-2/TRBV6-3
len: 16
j_gene: TRBJ2-1
CDR3aa: CASSDPTGVDVDEQFF

v_gene: TRBV11-2
len: 13
j_gene: TRBJ1-2
CDR3aa: CASSPSGNYGYTF

v_gene: TRBV9
len: 14
j_gene: TRBJ1-1
CDR3aa: CASSVATQGFEAFF

v_gene: TRBV12-3/TRBV12-4
len: 13
j_gene: TRBJ1-1
CDR3aa: CASSLRENTEAFF

v_gene: TRBV19
len: 13
j_gene: TRBJ2-1
CDR3aa: CASSIVKQNEQFF

v_gene: TRBV11-2
len: 13
j_gene: TRBJ1-2
CDR3aa: CASSFRQGHGYTF

v_gene: TRBV7-8
len: 15
j_gene: TRBJ2-7
CDR3aa: CASSSGQGASYEQYF

v_gene: TRBV6-5
len: 14
j_gene: TRBJ2-2
CDR3aa: CASSRERNTGELFF

v_gene: TRBV4-1
len: 16
j_gene: TRBJ1-3
CDR3aa: CASSQDPTGTGNTIYF